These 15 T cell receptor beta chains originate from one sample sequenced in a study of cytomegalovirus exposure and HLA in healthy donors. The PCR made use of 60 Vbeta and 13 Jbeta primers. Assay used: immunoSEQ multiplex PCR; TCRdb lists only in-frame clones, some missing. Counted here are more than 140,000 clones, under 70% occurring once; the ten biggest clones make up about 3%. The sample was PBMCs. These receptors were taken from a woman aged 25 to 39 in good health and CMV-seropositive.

The CDR3 here is CASSGRQGALSGYTF. The DNA for the CDR3 is TGTGCCAGCAGCGGAAGACAGGGGGCGCTTAGTGGCTACACCTTC. The rearrangement uses TRBV5-4 and TRBJ1-2; 10 bases align to TRBD1. The length of the CDR3 is 15 residues. Germline CDR1 reads SGHNT; CDR2 reads YYREEE (reference sequence). V shed 4 bases, J shed 7 bases, and the junction held 10 bases outside the gene matches. The complete variable domain, with remaining parts taken from reference TRBV5-4 and TRBJ1-2, reads ETGVTQSPTHLIKTRGQQVTLRCSSQSGHNTVSWYQQALGQGPQFIFQYYREEENGRGNFPPRFSGLQFPNYSSELNVNALELDDSALYLCASSGRQGALSGYTFGSGTRLTVV.

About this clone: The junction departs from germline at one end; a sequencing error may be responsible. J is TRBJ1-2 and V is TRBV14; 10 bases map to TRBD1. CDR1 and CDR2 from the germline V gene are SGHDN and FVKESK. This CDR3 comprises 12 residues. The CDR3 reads CASSARQGASIF. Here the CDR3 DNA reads TGTGCCAGCAGCGCTCGACAGGGGGCGTCAATCTTC. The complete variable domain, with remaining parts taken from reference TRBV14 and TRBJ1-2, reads EAGVTQFPSHSVIEKGQTVTLRCDPISGHDNLYWYRRVMGKEIKFLLHFVKESKQDESGMPNNRFLAERTGGTYSTLKVQPAELEDSGVYFCASSARQGASIFGSGTRLTVV.

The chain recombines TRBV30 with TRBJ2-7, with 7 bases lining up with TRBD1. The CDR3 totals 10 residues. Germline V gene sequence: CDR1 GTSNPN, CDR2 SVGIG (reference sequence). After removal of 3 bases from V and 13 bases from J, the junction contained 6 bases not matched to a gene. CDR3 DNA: TGTGCCTGGAGGGAGACAGGGATATACTTC. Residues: CAWRETGIYF.

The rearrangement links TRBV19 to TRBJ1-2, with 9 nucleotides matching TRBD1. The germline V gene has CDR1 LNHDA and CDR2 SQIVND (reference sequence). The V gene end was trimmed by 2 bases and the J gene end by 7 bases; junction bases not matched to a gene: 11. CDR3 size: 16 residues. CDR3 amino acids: CASSIQTGGALFGYTF. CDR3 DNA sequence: TGTGCCAGTAGTATACAAACAGGGGGCGCTTTGTTTGGCTACACCTTC.

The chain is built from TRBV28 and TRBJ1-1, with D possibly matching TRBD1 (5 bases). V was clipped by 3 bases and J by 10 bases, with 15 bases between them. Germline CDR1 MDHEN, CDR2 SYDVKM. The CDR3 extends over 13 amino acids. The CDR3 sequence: CASSFGGGRVAFF. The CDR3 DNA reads TGTGCCAGCAGTTTCGGGGGGGGTAGGGTAGCTTTCTTT. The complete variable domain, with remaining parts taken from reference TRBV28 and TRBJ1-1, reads DVKVTQSSRYLVKRTGEKVFLECVQDMDHENMFWYRQDPGLGLRLIYFSYDVKMKEKGDIPEGYSVSREKKERFSLILESASTNQTSMYLCASSFGGGRVAFFGQGTRLTVV.

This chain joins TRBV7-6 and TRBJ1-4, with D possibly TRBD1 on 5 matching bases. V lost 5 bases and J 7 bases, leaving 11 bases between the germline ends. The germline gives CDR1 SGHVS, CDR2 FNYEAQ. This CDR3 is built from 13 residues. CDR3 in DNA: TGTGCCAGCAGCGTGAGTACAGGTGAAAAACTGTTTTTT. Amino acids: CASSVSTGEKLFF.

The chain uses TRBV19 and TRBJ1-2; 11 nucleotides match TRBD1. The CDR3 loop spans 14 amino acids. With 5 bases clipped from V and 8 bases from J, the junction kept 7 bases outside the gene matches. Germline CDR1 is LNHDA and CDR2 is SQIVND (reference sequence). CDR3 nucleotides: TGTGCCAGTAGTTCCGGACAGGGGGCTAGCGGCTACACCTTC. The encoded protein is CASSSGQGASGYTF.

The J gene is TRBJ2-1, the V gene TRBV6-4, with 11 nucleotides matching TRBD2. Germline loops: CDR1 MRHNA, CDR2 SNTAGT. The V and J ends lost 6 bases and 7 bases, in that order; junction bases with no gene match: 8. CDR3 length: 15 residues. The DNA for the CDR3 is TGTGCCAGCAGGGCCGGGACTAGCGGACCAAATGAGCAGTTCTTC. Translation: CASRAGTSGPNEQFF.

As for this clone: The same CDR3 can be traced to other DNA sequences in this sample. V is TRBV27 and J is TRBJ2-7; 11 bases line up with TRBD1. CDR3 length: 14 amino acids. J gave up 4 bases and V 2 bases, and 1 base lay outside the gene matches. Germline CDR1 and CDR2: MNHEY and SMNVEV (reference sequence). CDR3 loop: CASSLGQGAYEQYF. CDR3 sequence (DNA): TGTGCCAGCAGTTTAGGACAGGGGGCGTACGAGCAGTACTTC.

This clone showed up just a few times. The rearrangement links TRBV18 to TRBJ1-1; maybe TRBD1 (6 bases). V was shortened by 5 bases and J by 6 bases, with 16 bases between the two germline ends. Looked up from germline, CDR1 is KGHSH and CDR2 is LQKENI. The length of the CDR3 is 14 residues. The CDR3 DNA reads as TGTGCCAGCTCAGTTGGGCAGGGGAGACCTGAAGCTTTCTTT. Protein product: CASSVGQGRPEAFF.

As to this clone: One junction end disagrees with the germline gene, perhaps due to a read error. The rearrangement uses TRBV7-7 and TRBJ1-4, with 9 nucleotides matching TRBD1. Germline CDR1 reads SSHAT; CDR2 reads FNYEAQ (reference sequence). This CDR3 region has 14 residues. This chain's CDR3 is CASSLGQGNEKLFF. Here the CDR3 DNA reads TGTGCTAGCAGCTTAGGACAGGGGAATGAAAAACTGTTTTTT.

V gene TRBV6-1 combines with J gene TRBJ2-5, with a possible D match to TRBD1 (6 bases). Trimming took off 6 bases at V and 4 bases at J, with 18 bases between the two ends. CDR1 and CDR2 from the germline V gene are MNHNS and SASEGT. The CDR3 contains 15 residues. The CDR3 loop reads CASSQGPGVVETQYF. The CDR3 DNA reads TGTGCCAGCAGCCAGGGGCCAGGGGTCGTAGAGACCCAGTACTTC.

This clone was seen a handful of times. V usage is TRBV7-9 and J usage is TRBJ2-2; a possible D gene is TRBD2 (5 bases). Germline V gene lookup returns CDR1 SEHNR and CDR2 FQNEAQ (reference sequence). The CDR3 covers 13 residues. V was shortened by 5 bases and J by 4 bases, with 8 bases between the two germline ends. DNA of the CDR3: TGTGCCAGCAGCAAAGGAGGCACCGGGGAGCTGTTTTTT. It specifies CASSKGGTGELFF.

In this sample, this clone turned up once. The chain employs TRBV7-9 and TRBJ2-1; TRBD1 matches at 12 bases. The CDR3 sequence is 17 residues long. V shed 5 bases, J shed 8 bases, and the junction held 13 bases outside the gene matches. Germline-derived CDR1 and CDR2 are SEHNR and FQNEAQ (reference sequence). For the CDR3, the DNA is TGTGCCAGCAGCCTACCCCGGGGACAGGGGGCGCCGGATGAGCAGTTCTTC. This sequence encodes CASSLPRGQGAPDEQFF.

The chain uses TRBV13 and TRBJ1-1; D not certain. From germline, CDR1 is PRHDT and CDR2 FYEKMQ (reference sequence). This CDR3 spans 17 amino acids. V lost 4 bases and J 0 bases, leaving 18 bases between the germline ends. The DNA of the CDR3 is TGTGCCAGCAGCTCCGGTGGAGGTCCCGCCATGAACACTGAAGCTTTCTTT. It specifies CASSSGGGPAMNTEAFF.